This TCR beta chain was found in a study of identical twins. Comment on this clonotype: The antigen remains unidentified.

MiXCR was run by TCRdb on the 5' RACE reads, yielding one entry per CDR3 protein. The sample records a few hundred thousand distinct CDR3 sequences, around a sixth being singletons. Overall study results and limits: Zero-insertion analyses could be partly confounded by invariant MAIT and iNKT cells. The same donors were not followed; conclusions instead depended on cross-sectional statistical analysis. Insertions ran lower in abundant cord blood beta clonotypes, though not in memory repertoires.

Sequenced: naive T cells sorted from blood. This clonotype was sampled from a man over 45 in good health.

The CDR3 DNA sequence: TGTGCCAGCGGGGACTCTACTAACTATGGCTACACCTTC. Encoded protein: CASGDSTNYGYTF. This sequence joins TRBV28 and TRBJ1-2; weak D call: TRBD1 (5 bases). CDR1 and CDR2 (germline): MDHEN, SYDVKM. CDR3 size: 13 residues. The V gene lost 8 bases and the J gene lost 0 bases, with 10 bases spanning the gap.